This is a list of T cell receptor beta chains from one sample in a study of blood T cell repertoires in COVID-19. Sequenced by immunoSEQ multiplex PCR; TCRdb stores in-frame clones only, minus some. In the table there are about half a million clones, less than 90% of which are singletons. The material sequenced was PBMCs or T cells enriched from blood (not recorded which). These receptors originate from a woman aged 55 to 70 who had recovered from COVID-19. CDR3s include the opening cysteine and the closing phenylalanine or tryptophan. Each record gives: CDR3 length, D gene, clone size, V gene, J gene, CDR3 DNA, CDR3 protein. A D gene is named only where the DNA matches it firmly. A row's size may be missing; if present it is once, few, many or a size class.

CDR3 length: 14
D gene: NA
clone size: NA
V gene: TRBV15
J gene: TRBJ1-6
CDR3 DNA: TGTGCCACCGTAGGGGAAACCTATAATTCACCCCTCCACTTT
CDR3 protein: CATVGETYNSPLHF

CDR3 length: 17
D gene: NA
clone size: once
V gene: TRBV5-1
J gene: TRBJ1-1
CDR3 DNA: TGCGCCAGCAGCTTGGTAGGGGGGGCGGCAATGAACACTGAAGCTTTCTTT
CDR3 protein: CASSLVGGAAMNTEAFF

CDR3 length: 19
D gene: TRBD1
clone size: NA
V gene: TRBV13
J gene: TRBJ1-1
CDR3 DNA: TGTGCCAGCAGCTCCCGATACCCCCGGGACAGGGGAGAGGACACTGAAGCTTTCTTT
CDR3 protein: CASSSRYPRDRGEDTEAFF

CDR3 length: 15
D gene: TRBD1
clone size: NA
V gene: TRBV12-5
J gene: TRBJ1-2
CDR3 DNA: TGTGCTAGTGGTTTGCCGCGGACAGGGGCCTATGGCTACACCTTC
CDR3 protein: CASGLPRTGAYGYTF

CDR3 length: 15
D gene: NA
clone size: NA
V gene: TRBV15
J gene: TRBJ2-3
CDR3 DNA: TGTGCCACCAGCAGGGAAGGGACTTTCACAGATACGCAGTATTTT
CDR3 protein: CATSREGTFTDTQYF

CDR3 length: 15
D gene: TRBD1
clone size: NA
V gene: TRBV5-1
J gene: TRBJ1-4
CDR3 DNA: TGCGCCAGCAGCTTCAGGGGGCTTTTTAATGAAAAACTGTTTTTT
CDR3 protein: CASSFRGLFNEKLFF

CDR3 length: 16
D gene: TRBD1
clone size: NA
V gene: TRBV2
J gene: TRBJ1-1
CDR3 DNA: TGTGCCAGCAGTGTACGAACCAGGGGGATGAACACTGAAGCTTTCTTT
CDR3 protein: CASSVRTRGMNTEAFF

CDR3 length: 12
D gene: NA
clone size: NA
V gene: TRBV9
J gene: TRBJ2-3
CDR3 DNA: TGTGCCAGCGGGAGAAGCACAGATACGCAGTATTTT
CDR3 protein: CASGRSTDTQYF

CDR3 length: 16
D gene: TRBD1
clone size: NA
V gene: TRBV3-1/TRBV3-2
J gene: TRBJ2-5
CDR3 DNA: TGTGCCAGCAGTGTCGAGGGGGCTAGGGGCCAAGAGACCCAGTACTTC
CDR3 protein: CASSVEGARGQETQYF

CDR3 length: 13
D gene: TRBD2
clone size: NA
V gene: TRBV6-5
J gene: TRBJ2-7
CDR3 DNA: TGTGCGGGAAGGGCTAGCGGGGGGCAAGAGCAGTACTTC
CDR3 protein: CAGRASGGQEQYF

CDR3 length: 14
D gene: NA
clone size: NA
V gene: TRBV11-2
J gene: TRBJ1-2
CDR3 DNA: TGTGCCAGCAGCTTAGACCAGGGCTGGGGCGGCTACACCTTC
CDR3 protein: CASSLDQGWGGYTF

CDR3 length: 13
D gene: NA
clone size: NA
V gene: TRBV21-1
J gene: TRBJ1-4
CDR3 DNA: TGTGCCAGCAGTAGACAGTGCCCTGAAAAACTGTTTTTT
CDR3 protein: CASSRQCPEKLFF

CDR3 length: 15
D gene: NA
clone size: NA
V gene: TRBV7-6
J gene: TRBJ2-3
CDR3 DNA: TGTGCCAGCAGCTTAGGGGGCCCCGGTGGAGATACGCAGTATTTT
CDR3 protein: CASSLGGPGGDTQYF

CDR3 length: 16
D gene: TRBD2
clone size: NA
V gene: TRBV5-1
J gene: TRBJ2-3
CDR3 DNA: TGCGCCAGCAGCTTGGTACTAGCGGGGTACACAGATACGCAGTATTTT
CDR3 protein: CASSLVLAGYTDTQYF

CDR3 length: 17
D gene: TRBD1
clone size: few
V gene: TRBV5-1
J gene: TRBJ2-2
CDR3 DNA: TGCGCCAGCAGCTTACGGGGGACAGGTTTATTTTCCGGGGAGCTGTTTTTT
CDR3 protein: CASSLRGTGLFSGELFF

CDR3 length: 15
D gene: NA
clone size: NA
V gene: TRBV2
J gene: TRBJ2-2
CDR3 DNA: TGTGCCAGCAGTGAACGAGGATCCGTAGGCGGGGAGCTGTTTTTT
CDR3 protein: CASSERGSVGGELFF

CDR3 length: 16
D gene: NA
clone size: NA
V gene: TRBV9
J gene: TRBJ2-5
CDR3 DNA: TGTGCCAGCAGCGTAGCTCCAGGGGCCGAACAAGAGACCCAGTACTTC
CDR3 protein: CASSVAPGAEQETQYF

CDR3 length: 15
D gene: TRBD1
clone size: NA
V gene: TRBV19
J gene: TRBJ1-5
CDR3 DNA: TGTGCCAGTAGAACCGGGACAGTAAGCAATCAGCCCCAGCATTTT
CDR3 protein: CASRTGTVSNQPQHF

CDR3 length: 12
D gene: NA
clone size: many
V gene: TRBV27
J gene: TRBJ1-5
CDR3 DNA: TGTGCCAGCAGTCCGCGGTGGGGGGACCAACATTTT
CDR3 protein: CASSPRWGDQHF

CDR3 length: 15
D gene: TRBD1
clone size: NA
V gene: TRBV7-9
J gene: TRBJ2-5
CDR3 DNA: TGTGCCAGCAGCTTAGAAACAGGGGTCGGGGAGACCCAGTACTTC
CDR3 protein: CASSLETGVGETQYF

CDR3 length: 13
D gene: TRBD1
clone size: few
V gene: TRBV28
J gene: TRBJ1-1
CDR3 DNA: TGTGCCAGCAGCCATGGGGACAGGGGGGCAGCTTTCTTT
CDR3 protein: CASSHGDRGAAFF

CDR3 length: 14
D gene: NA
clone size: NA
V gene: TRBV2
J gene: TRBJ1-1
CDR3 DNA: TGTGCCAGCAGTGGTAAACAGATGAACACTGAAGCTTTCTTT
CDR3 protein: CASSGKQMNTEAFF

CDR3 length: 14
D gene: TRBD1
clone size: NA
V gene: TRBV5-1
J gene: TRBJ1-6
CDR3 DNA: TGCGCCAGCAGCCGGGACAGGGAGAATTCACCCCTCCACTTT
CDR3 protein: CASSRDRENSPLHF

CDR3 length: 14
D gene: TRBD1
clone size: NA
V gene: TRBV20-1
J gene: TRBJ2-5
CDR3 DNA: TGCAGTGCGAGTAAACCGGGACAGCCAGAGACCCAGTACTTC
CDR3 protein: CSASKPGQPETQYF

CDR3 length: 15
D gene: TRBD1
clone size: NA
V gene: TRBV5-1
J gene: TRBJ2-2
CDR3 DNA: TGCGCCAGCAGCCCGGGACAGGGGTACACCGGGGAGCTGTTTTTT
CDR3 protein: CASSPGQGYTGELFF

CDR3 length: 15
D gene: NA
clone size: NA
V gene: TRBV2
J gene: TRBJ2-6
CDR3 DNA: TGTGCCAGCAGGGGGGAGGGGGCTGGGGCCAACGTCCTGACTTTC
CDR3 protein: CASRGEGAGANVLTF